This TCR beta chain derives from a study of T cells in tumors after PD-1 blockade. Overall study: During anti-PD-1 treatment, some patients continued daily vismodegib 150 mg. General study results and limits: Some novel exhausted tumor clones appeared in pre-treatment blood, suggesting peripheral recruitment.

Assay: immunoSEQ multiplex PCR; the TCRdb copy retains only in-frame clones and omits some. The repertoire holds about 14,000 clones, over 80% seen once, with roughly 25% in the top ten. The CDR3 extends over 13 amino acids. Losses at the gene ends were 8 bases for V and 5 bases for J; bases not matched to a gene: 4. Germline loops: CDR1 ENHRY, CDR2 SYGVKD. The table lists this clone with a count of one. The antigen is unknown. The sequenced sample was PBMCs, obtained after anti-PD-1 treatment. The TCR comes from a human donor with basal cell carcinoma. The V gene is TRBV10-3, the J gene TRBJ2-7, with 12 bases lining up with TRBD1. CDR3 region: CAIEGQGAHEQYF. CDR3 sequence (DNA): TGTGCCATCGAGGGACAGGGGGCACACGAGCAGTACTTC.